These T cell receptor beta chains were read from a single sample in a study of blood T cell repertoires in COVID-19. Profiled with immunoSEQ multiplex PCR; TCRdb holds only in-frame clones, not every one. The table lists roughly 420,000 clones, 88% of them singletons. The sequenced sample was PBMCs or T cells enriched from blood (not recorded which). The receptors were gathered from a woman aged 25 to 45 with acute COVID-19. CDR3s include the opening cysteine and the closing phenylalanine or tryptophan. A D gene is named only where the DNA matches it firmly. Size is omitted from some rows. Given values are once, few, many or a class for expanded clones.

>TRBV7-9|.|.|TRBJ1-3
TGTGCCAGCAGCTTAAGCCAGGGGGGAAACACCATATATTTT
CASSLSQGGNTIYF
>TRBV6-2/TRBV6-3|.|.|TRBJ1-6
TGTGCCAGCAGCCCCGGCAGGCAGAATAATTCACCCCTCCACTTT
CASSPGRQNNSPLHF
>TRBV18|.|.|TRBJ2-6
TGTGCCAGCTCGCCTACCTCTGGGGCCAACGTCCTGACTTTC
CASSPTSGANVLTF
>TRBV6-5|.|TRBD2|TRBJ2-7
TGTGCCAGCGGCCCGAGCGGGGCGCAATCTTACGAGCAGTACTTC
CASGPSGAQSYEQYF
>TRBV3-1/TRBV3-2|.|.|TRBJ1-2
TGTGCCAGCAGCCAAGAACCAGGGGATGGCTACACCTTC
CASSQEPGDGYTF
>TRBV3-1/TRBV3-2|once|.|TRBJ1-5
TGTGCCAGCAGCCAAGATACCACAACAGTTAATCAGCCCCAGCATTTT
CASSQDTTTVNQPQHF
>TRBV6-1|.|.|TRBJ2-2
TGTGCCAGCAGTGAAGAGAGGTCTAAGTGGAGCATCCCCGGGGAGCTGTTTTTT
CASSEERSKWSIPGELFF
>TRBV5-5|.|.|TRBJ1-1
TGTGCCAGCAGCTTGAGACAGCCGAACACTGAAGCTTTCTTT
CASSLRQPNTEAFF
>TRBV6-5|.|TRBD1|TRBJ1-2
TGTGCCAGCACCCAGGGGGATGGCTACACCTTC
CASTQGDGYTF
>TRBV7-8|.|TRBD1|TRBJ2-7
TGTGCCAGCACCCCGCGAGGGACAGGGGGCGCAATTAACGAGCAGTACTTC
CASTPRGTGGAINEQYF
>TRBV6-4|.|.|TRBJ1-5
TGTGCCAGGACTACAGGGCCTAGGGGGCCCCAGCATTTT
CARTTGPRGPQHF
>TRBV25-1|.|.|TRBJ2-7
TGTGCCAGCAGGCGGCTAGATACGGACGAGCAGTACTTC
CASRRLDTDEQYF
>TRBV28|.|.|TRBJ1-2
TGTGCCAGCAGTTTAGCCCCAGGCCAGTGGGGCTACACCTTC
CASSLAPGQWGYTF
>TRBV5-1|.|TRBD2|TRBJ2-3
TGCGCCAGCAGCTTGGGGGCGACTAGCGGGGGCACAGATACGCAGTATTTT
CASSLGATSGGTDTQYF
>TRBV9|few|TRBD1|TRBJ2-1
TGTGCCAGCACCCCAGGGGGCTACAATGAGCAGTTCTTC
CASTPGGYNEQFF
>TRBV5-1|.|TRBD1|TRBJ2-7
TGCGCCAGCAGCTTAGGACAGGGGGTTGAGGAGCAGTACTTC
CASSLGQGVEEQYF
>TRBV5-1|few|.|TRBJ1-1
TGCGCCAGCAGCTTGGAAGGGGCTGAAGCTTTCTTT
CASSLEGAEAFF
>TRBV6-5|.|.|TRBJ2-7
TGTGCCACCACTTATATCTCCGGGTACGAGCAGTACTTC
CATTYISGYEQYF
>TRBV5-8|.|TRBD1|TRBJ2-1
TGTGCCAGCAGAACAGGGGTAGTAAATCGGAATGAGCAGTTCTTC
CASRTGVVNRNEQFF
>TRBV10-1|.|TRBD2|TRBJ2-1
TGCGCCAGCAGTGATCCTCTAGCGGGGGGCCGCGATGAGCAGTTCTTC
CASSDPLAGGRDEQFF
>TRBV3-1/TRBV3-2|.|.|TRBJ1-5
TGTGCCAGCAGCCCCCAACTCGCGGGGGAGCCCCAGCATTTT
CASSPQLAGEPQHF
>TRBV12-5|.|TRBD2|TRBJ2-7
TGTGCTAGTGGTTTGGTAAGGGCGGGGGGGATCGTGAACGAGCAGTACTTC
CASGLVRAGGIVNEQYF
>TRBV29-1|.|.|TRBJ2-7
TGCAGCGTTGGAACTGGGGGGGCTCGGTACGAGCAGTACTTC
CSVGTGGARYEQYF
>TRBV5-6|.|TRBD1|TRBJ2-7
TGTGCCAGCAGCCAACGGATGACAGGGGTCGGGGGCGAGCAGTACTTC
CASSQRMTGVGGEQYF
>TRBV4-1|.|.|TRBJ1-5
TGCGCCAGCAGCCAAGATGGGGGGGGAGGTGGCAATTTACTCCAGCATTTT
CASSQDGGGGGNLLQHF
>TRBV7-3|.|.|TRBJ1-3
TGTGCCAGCAGCTTAGGTTCCGGCGGTGGAAACACCATATATTTT
CASSLGSGGGNTIYF
>TRBV7-2|once|.|TRBJ2-1
TGTGCCAGCAGCCTGGTAGCCAGTGAAGCTGCCCGGGGTGAGCAGTTCTTC
CASSLVASEAARGEQFF
>TRBV30|once|.|TRBJ2-7
TGTGCCTGGAGTGATTCTGGCGGAGGGGGCGGCGTCTACGAGCAGTACTTC
CAWSDSGGGGGVYEQYF
>TRBV5-1|.|TRBD1|TRBJ2-7
TGCGCCAGCAGCACCGGACAGGCGAGCTCCTACGAGCAGTACTTC
CASSTGQASSYEQYF
>TRBV6-4|.|.|TRBJ1-6
TGTGCCAGCACCACAGGGTTGATTTCACCCCTCCACTTT
CASTTGLISPLHF